This T cell receptor beta chain was observed in a study of blood T cell repertoires in COVID-19. Trimming shortened V by 10 bases and J by 2 bases, and 12 bases separated the two germline ends. The CDR3 length is 12 residues. Germline values: CDR1 MNHEY, CDR2 SVGAGI. Cohorts were based on clinical histories the participants reported. Methods used by the authors: Counts of nucleated cells, estimated from reference gene primer amplification, were obtained. Method: immunoSEQ multiplex PCR; TCRdb's copy keeps in-frame clones and lacks some. The D gene and trimming were derived from the DNA, and the V and J assignments and clone size from that table. Among some 400,000 clones listed, around 89% were seen once.

Sequencing input: PBMCs or T cells enriched from blood (not recorded which). The chain has TRBV6-5 and TRBJ2-7; D is perhaps TRBD1 (6 bases). The clonotype was recovered from a man aged 25 to 45 who had recovered from COVID-19. Written as DNA, the CDR3 is TGTGCCACCCGACAGGTTCCCTACGAGCAGTACTTC. This encodes CATRQVPYEQYF.